The 17 T cell receptor beta chains reported below all come from one sample, sequenced in a study of blood T cells in healthy people across ages. For the second PCR, which ran for 7 to 11 cycles, a sample-barcoded 5' primer and a J-beta primer mix were used. MiXCR, applied by TCRdb to the 5' RACE reads, yields one record per CDR3 protein. The repertoire has some 710,000 distinct CDR3 sequences, more than 35% of them found once; the top ten carry roughly 20%. The specimen was blood. The receptors shown here come from a man of 80 years or more in good health.

There are a few counts of this clonotype. The chain is built from TRBV29-1 and TRBJ1-4, with unresolved D. The V end lost 6 bases, the J end lost 3 bases, and 5 bases lay between the germline ends. The length of the CDR3 is 11 residues. Germline-derived CDR1 and CDR2 are SQVTM and ANQGSEA. The CDR3 sequence: CSVQSNEKLFF. The CDR3 bases are TGCAGCGTGCAGTCTAATGAAAAACTGTTTTTT.

The chain carries TRBV30 and TRBJ2-5, with TRBD2 identical over 11 bases. The germline V gene encodes CDR1 GTSNPN and CDR2 SVGIG (reference sequence). V lost 4 bases, J lost 4 bases, and 11 bases stayed unmatched. The CDR3 loop spans 16 amino acids. In nucleotides, the CDR3 is TGTGCCTGGACCAAGGGCCTAGCGGGAGGCCGAGAGACCCAGTACTTC. This encodes CAWTKGLAGGRETQYF.

The chain uses TRBV27 and TRBJ2-1; 9 bases agree with TRBD1. Germline V CDR1 and CDR2: MNHEY, SMNVEV (reference sequence). The CDR3 extends over 15 amino acids. V trimming: 6 bases; J trimming: 8 bases; junction bases outside the gene matches: 11. Written as DNA, the CDR3 is TGTGCCAGCAGCTTGGGGAACAGGGGGCGGGATGAGCAGTTCTTC. Encoded protein: CASSLGNRGRDEQFF.

This rearrangement joins TRBV20-1 to TRBJ2-6; D not resolved. Germline loops: CDR1 DFQATT, CDR2 SNEGSKA (reference sequence). V gave up 6 bases and J gave up 0 bases, with 9 bases separating them. This CDR3 region has 14 residues. CDR3 in amino acids: CSAWVLSGANVLTF. In DNA form, the CDR3 reads TGCAGTGCGTGGGTTCTCTCTGGGGCCAACGTCCTGACTTTC.

This clonotype was observed many times. V gene TRBV5-1 combines with J gene TRBJ2-7; TRBD1 is a possible D gene (6 bases). The CDR3 consists of 14 residues. The V gene lost 3 bases and the J gene lost 0 bases, with 10 bases spanning the gap. CDR1 is SGHRS and CDR2 is YFSETQ in the germline V gene. CDR3 residues: CASSSDSNSYEQYF. Here the CDR3 DNA reads TGCGCCAGCAGCTCGGACAGCAACTCCTACGAGCAGTACTTC.

This clonotype was picked up a small number of times. The chain links TRBV29-1 to TRBJ2-1; D gene uncertain. The CDR3 has 12 amino acids. The V gene's germline CDR1 is SQVTM and CDR2 ANQGSEA. V lost 3 bases and J 3 bases, leaving 6 bases between the germline ends. The CDR3 DNA is TGCAGCGTTGATGTACACTACAATGAGCAGTTCTTC. Translating gives CSVDVHYNEQFF.

This rearrangement joins TRBV7-2 to TRBJ2-3; D call uncertain. Trimming removed 7 bases from V and 0 bases from J, with 11 bases in between. CDR1 SGHTA and CDR2 FQGNSA come from the germline V gene. The CDR3 sequence is 14 residues long. Here the CDR3 DNA reads TGTGCCAGCATGTCCGGCCAAAGCACAGATACGCAGTATTTT. Encoded protein: CASMSGQSTDTQYF.

V is TRBV9 and J is TRBJ2-1, with 12 bases that match TRBD2. The CDR3 spans 15 residues. Germline V CDR1 and CDR2: SGDLS, YYNGEE. The trim removed 7 bases at V and 5 bases at J, leaving 7 bases unmatched. CDR3 coding DNA: TGTGCCAGCGCCAGGACTAGCGGGAAAAACAATGAGCAGTTCTTC. Its protein product is CASARTSGKNNEQFF. Together with reference TRBV9 and TRBJ2-1, the CDR3 gives the full variable domain: DSGVTQTPKHLITATGQRVTLRCSPRSGDLSVYWYQQSLDQGLQFLIQYYNGEERAKGNILERFSAQQFPDLHSELNLSSLELGDSALYFCASARTSGKNNEQFFGPGTRLTVL.

V gene TRBV5-1 combines with J gene TRBJ2-2, with 7 positions matching TRBD1. The CDR3 is 14 amino acids. Germline assignment: CDR1 SGHRS and CDR2 YFSETQ. V lost 4 bases, J lost 4 bases, and 4 bases stayed unmatched. The CDR3 DNA reads TGCGCCAGCAGCAAGACAGGGACCACCGGGGAGCTGTTTTTT. It specifies CASSKTGTTGELFF.

A remark on this clonotype: This may come from a read error, since a much larger clone is one base off. The J gene is TRBJ1-5, the V gene TRBV12-3 or TRBV12-4; 8 nucleotides match TRBD1. The CDR3 contains 14 residues. As DNA, the CDR3 is TGTACCAGCAGTTTTCAGGGGGCCAATCAGCCCCAGCATTTT. Translated, it gives CTSSFQGANQPQHF.

This clonotype has a handful of counts. The rearrangement links TRBV5-6 to TRBJ1-6; D may be TRBD1 (5 bases). Between the trimmed V and J ends, which lost 4 bases and 9 bases, there was a span of 11 bases. Per germline, CDR1 SGHDT and CDR2 YYEEEE. The CDR3 consists of 13 residues. The CDR3 here is CASSVDKASPLHF. Written as DNA, the CDR3 is TGTGCCAGCAGCGTGGACAAAGCTTCACCCCTCCACTTT.

This clonotype showed up just a few times. V is TRBV5-1 and J is TRBJ2-3, with D possibly being TRBD2 (5 bases). Germline V lookup: CDR1 SGHRS, CDR2 YFSETQ. The length of the CDR3 is 14 residues. V was shortened by 0 bases and J by 6 bases, with 11 bases between the two germline ends. The CDR3 DNA follows: TGCGCCAGCAGCTTGGACACCGGCGGGGATACGCAGTATTTT. Encoded protein: CASSLDTGGDTQYF.

This clonotype was observed a few times. The chain combines TRBV3-1 with TRBJ2-7, with 9 bases fitting TRBD1. The CDR3 has 14 residues. V shed 4 bases and J 7 bases; nucleotides not matched to a gene: 8. Germline V gene lookup returns CDR1 LGHDT and CDR2 YNNKEL (reference sequence). The chain's CDR3 is CASSLTTGGGEQYF. The CDR3 nucleotides are TGTGCCAGCAGCCTCACCACAGGGGGCGGTGAGCAGTACTTC.

This clonotype was recorded a few times. This CDR3 reads CSARDGRGQTDYGYTF. CDR3 sequence (DNA): TGCAGTGCTAGAGATGGTAGGGGGCAAACGGACTATGGCTACACCTTC. The V gene is TRBV20-1, the J gene TRBJ1-2; TRBD1 matches at 7 bases. The V gene end was trimmed by 0 bases and the J gene end by 3 bases; junction bases not matched to a gene: 10. The germline CDR1 and CDR2 sequences are DFQATT and SNEGSKA (reference sequence). The CDR3 totals 16 residues.

The CDR3 nucleotides read TGTGCCAGCAGCCCCCCTCGTGGACAGCACTATGGCTACACCTTC. Translated, it gives CASSPPRGQHYGYTF. The chain carries TRBV4-2 and TRBJ1-2, with D perhaps matching TRBD1 (6 bases). V shed 4 bases and J shed 3 bases, with 15 bases lying between them. CDR3 length equals 15 residues. The V gene's germline CDR1 is LGHNA and CDR2 YNFKEQ.

This chain uses TRBV11-3 with TRBJ2-1, with D perhaps assigned TRBD1 or TRBD2 (5 bases each). V shed 5 bases and J shed 8 bases, with 19 bases lying between them. Germline V gives CDR1 SGHNT, CDR2 YENEEA. The CDR3 has 15 residues. CDR3 amino acids: CASSPTGDGLDEQFF. In DNA, the CDR3 is TGTGCCAGCAGCCCCACCGGGGACGGACTTGATGAGCAGTTCTTC.

The chain is built from TRBV9 and TRBJ2-1, with 10 bases that match TRBD2. The junction had 13 bases not matched to a gene; V was cut back by 3 bases and J by 7 bases. Germline CDR1 and CDR2: SGDLS and YYNGEE. This CDR3 contains 17 residues. The CDR3 coding sequence is TGTGCCAGCAGCGCCTTCAAGCGGGAGGGCCGGGAGAATGAGCAGTTCTTC. Protein: CASSAFKREGRENEQFF.